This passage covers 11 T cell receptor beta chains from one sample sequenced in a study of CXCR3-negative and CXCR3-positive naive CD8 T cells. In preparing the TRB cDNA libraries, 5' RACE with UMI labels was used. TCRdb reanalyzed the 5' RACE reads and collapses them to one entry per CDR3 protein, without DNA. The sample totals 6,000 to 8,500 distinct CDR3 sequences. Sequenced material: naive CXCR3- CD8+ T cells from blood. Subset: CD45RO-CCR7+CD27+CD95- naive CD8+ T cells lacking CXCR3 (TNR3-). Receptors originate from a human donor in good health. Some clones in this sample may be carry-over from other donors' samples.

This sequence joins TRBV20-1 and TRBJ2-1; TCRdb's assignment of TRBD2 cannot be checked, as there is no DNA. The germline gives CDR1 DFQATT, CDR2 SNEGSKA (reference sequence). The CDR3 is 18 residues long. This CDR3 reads CSASTLPPRLDLKNEQFF.

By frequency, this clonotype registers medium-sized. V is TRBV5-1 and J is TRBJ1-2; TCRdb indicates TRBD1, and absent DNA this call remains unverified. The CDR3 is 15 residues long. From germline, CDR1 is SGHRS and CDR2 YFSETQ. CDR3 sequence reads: CASSDVNRGDYGYTF.

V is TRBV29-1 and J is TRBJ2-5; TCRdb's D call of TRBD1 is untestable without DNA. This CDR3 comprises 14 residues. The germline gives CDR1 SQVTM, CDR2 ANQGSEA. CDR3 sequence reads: CSVEERGDGETQYF. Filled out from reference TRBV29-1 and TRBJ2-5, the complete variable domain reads SAVISQKPSRDICQRGTSLTIQCQVDSQVTMMFWYRQQPGQSLTLIATANQGSEATYESGFVIDKFPISRPNLTFSTLTVSNMSPEDSSIYLCSVEERGDGETQYFGPGTRLLVL.

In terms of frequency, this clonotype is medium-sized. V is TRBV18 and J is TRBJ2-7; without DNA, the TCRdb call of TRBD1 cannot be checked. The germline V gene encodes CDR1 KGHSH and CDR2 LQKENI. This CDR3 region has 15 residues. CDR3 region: CASSPPTGASYEQYF.

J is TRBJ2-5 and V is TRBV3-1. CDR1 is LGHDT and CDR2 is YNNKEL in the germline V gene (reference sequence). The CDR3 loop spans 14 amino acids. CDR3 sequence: CASSQDWGQETQYF.

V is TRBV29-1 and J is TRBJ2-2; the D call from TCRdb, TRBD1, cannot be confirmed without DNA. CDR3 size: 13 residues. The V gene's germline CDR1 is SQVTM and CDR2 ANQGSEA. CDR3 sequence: CSVEPLNTGELFF.

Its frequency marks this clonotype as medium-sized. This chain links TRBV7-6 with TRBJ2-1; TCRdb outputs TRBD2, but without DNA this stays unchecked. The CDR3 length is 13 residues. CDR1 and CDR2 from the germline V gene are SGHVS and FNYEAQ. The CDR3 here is CASSSGSYNEQFF.

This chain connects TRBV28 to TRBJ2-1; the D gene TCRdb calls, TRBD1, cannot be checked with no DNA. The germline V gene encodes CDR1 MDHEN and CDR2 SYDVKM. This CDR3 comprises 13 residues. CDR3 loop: CASRVGQYNEQFF.

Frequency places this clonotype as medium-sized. The CDR3 loop is CSVEEGFNTGELFF. This chain uses TRBV29-1 with TRBJ2-2. The V gene's germline CDR1 is SQVTM and CDR2 ANQGSEA. There are 14 residues in the CDR3.

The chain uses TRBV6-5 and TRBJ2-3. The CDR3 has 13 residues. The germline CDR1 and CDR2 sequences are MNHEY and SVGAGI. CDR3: CASSYIGADTQYF.

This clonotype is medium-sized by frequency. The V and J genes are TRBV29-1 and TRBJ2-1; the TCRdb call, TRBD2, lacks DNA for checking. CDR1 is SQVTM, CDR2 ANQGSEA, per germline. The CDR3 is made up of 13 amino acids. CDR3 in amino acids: CSVVSGRPNEQFF.